This T cell receptor (beta chain) was documented in a study of blood T cells in healthy people across ages. Study results and limitations: Since the PBMCs were unsorted, naive and antigen-experienced cells could not be conclusively compared.

The authors ran a second PCR of roughly 7 to 11 cycles using a sample-barcoded 5' primer and a J-beta primer mix. TCRdb re-called the 5' RACE reads with MiXCR, one entry per CDR3 protein. The sample consists of about 1.5 million distinct CDR3 sequences, less than 45% of them appearing once. Germline V CDR1 and CDR2: MNHEY, SMNVEV (reference sequence). The CDR3 totals 15 residues. A remark on this clonotype: Antigen unknown.

Sequenced input: blood. This chain joins TRBV27 and TRBJ2-5; tentatively, D is TRBD1 (5 bases). The closer fit of TRBJ2-7 to the DNA end suggests the J call may be wrong. The TCR was taken from a woman aged 18-30 years in good health. The CDR3 region has the DNA TGTGCCAGCGGTTCACCAGGGTCTTTAGCCAGCGAGCAGTACTTC. Translating it yields CASGSPGSLASEQYF.